The 27 T cell receptor beta chains below were found in one sample sequenced in a study of T-cell memory formation after mild COVID-19. Using its own MiXCR run on the 5' RACE reads, TCRdb lists one record per CDR3 protein. The repertoire holds about 150,000 distinct CDR3 sequences, with approximately 12% as singletons. Sequenced sample: PBMCs or a T cell subset sorted from them (not recorded which). These receptor sequences come from a young man who had mild COVID-19 (a few samples of this study predate the infection). Cell type and time point are not known.

This chain uses TRBV28 with TRBJ1-1, with D unresolved. V was shortened by 10 bases and J by 5 bases, with 11 bases between the two germline ends. CDR3 size: 11 residues. The germline V gene encodes CDR1 MDHEN and CDR2 SYDVKM. In DNA, the CDR3 is TGTGCCACCACCTGGGTGACTGAAGCTTTCTTT. Translating gives CATTWVTEAFF.

This clonotype has just a few counts. CDR3 sequence (DNA): TGCGCCAGCAGCCGCCGGTTGGATCAGCCCCAGCATTTT. Translation: CASSRRLDQPQHF. The V and J genes are TRBV4-3 and TRBJ1-5; the D is unclear. V lost 4 bases to trimming and J lost 5 bases, with 9 bases between them. Germline CDR1 is LGHNA and CDR2 is YSLEER. The CDR3 is made up of 13 amino acids.

J is TRBJ2-5 and V is TRBV5-4; D is possibly TRBD1 or TRBD2 (6 bases each). CDR3 length equals 12 residues. Germline lookup yields CDR1 SGHNT and CDR2 YYREEE (reference sequence). Trimming took off 5 bases at V and 7 bases at J, with 12 bases between the two ends. In nucleotides, the CDR3 is TGTGCCAGCAGAACTGAGGGGGGGACCCAGTACTTC. Translated, it gives CASRTEGGTQYF.

The rearrangement links TRBV18 to TRBJ1-5, with a possible D match to TRBD1 (5 bases). Trimming pared 3 bases from V and 2 bases from J, leaving 14 bases between. The CDR3 runs to 16 residues. Germline-derived CDR1 and CDR2 are KGHSH and LQKENI. This chain's CDR3 is CASSPLQVVGNQPQHF. CDR3 DNA sequence: TGTGCCAGCTCACCCCTACAGGTTGTCGGCAATCAGCCCCAGCATTTT.

The chain recombines TRBV6-5 with TRBJ1-2; tentative D call: TRBD1 (6 bases). Germline V gene lookup returns CDR1 MNHEY and CDR2 SVGAGI. This CDR3 has 17 amino acids. The V and J ends lost 4 bases and 0 bases respectively, with 18 bases between them. CDR3 in DNA: TGTGCCAGCAGTTTGGGAATACAGGGCATCACTAACTATGGCTACACCTTC. This encodes CASSLGIQGITNYGYTF.

In its sample, this clonotype was seen a few times. The V gene is TRBV6-4, the J gene TRBJ1-1, with unresolved D. Between the trimmed V and J ends, which lost 4 bases and 4 bases, there was a span of 13 bases. The CDR3 length is 14 residues. Germline CDR1 reads MRHNA; CDR2 reads SNTAGT. The CDR3 is CASSVTSGGTEAFF. CDR3 coding DNA: TGTGCCAGCAGTGTAACGTCAGGAGGCACTGAAGCTTTCTTT.

The V and J genes are TRBV20-1 and TRBJ2-7; perhaps TRBD2 as D (5 bases). V was cut by 6 bases and J by 5 bases, with 11 bases left in between. Germline V gene data show CDR1 as DFQATT and CDR2 as SNEGSKA (reference sequence). This CDR3 contains 11 residues. In DNA, the CDR3 is TGCAGTGCCCTTCGGACTGACGAGCAGTACTTC. Protein: CSALRTDEQYF.

A few counts support this clonotype. J is TRBJ1-5 and V is TRBV6-5; TRBD1 matches 8 bases. J lost 5 bases, V lost 2 bases, and 11 bases had no gene match. Per the germline V gene, CDR1 is MNHEY and CDR2 is SVGAGI. This CDR3 contains 17 residues. CDR3 nucleotides: TGTGCCAGCAGTTACGGGGACAGGAGGCTAGCCGATCAGCCCCAGCATTTT. It specifies CASSYGDRRLADQPQHF.

This clonotype occurred a few times. The rearrangement uses TRBV6-2 or TRBV6-3 and TRBJ1-5; no reliable D call. The CDR3 runs 13 residues. The germline gives CDR1 MNHEY, CDR2 SVGEGT. Trimming pared 7 bases from V and 2 bases from J, leaving 9 bases between. The CDR3 coding sequence is TGTGCCAGCACCGAGCCTCGCAATCAGCCCCAGCATTTT. It is translated as CASTEPRNQPQHF.

This clonotype was detected a few times. V gene TRBV7-2 combines with J gene TRBJ1-4; D unclear. The CDR3 sequence is 13 residues long. Germline CDR1 SGHTA, CDR2 FQGNSA. Trimming took off 5 bases at V and 5 bases at J, with 9 bases between the two ends. CDR3 sequence: CASSRGRNEKLFF. DNA for the CDR3: TGTGCCAGCAGCCGCGGGCGGAATGAAAAACTGTTTTTT.

At least ten counts were recorded for this clonotype. The chain recombines TRBV2 with TRBJ2-3, with TRBD2 matching 11 bases. This CDR3 is built from 14 residues. Per germline, CDR1 SNHLY and CDR2 FYNNEI. J lost 2 bases, V lost 8 bases, and 3 bases had no gene match. CDR3: CASRSGGDTDTQYF. The CDR3 DNA sequence: TGTGCCAGCCGTAGCGGGGGGGACACAGATACGCAGTATTTT.

There are a few counts of this clonotype. V is TRBV6-2 or TRBV6-3 and J is TRBJ2-5, with D uncertain. The V end was cut by 7 bases, the J end by 9 bases, with 12 bases between. Germline lookup yields CDR1 MNHEY and CDR2 SVGEGT. This CDR3 comprises 11 residues. CDR3 sequence (DNA): TGTGCCAGCACCAACAATAGGGCCCAGTACTTC. Amino acids: CASTNNRAQYF.

V usage is TRBV7-8 and J usage is TRBJ1-4; D is unclear. The CDR3 runs 12 residues. Trimming cost V 0 bases and J 4 bases, with 0 bases left between them. Germline V CDR1 and CDR2: SGHVS, FQNEAQ. The CDR3 sequence is CASSLANEKLFF. CDR3 sequence (DNA): TGTGCCAGCAGCTTAGCTAATGAAAAACTGTTTTTT.

V usage is TRBV7-9 and J usage is TRBJ1-1; 7 nucleotides agree with TRBD1. The CDR3 runs to 15 residues. Germline CDR1 is SEHNR and CDR2 is FQNEAQ (reference sequence). With V trimmed by 2 bases and J by 4 bases, 7 bases remained unmatched. This chain's CDR3 is CASSLRQGGVTEAFF. The DNA of the CDR3 is TGTGCCAGCAGCTTACGACAGGGCGGGGTCACTGAAGCTTTCTTT.

This clonotype is labeled as medium-sized. The CDR3 reads CASSLEWTGMGVLTF. The CDR3 DNA sequence: TGCGCCAGCAGCTTGGAATGGACAGGGATGGGCGTCCTGACTTTC. The chain is built from TRBV5-1 and TRBJ2-6, with 8 bases identical to TRBD1. CDR3 length: 15 residues. Unmatched junction bases numbered 8, after V lost 0 bases and J lost 12 bases. Germline loops: CDR1 SGHRS, CDR2 YFSETQ.

This clonotype was counted only a few times. V and J are TRBV3-1 and TRBJ1-1; possible D gene TRBD1, 5 bases. V was shortened by 2 bases and J by 4 bases, with 8 bases between the two germline ends. This CDR3 has 13 amino acids. Germline V gene sequence: CDR1 LGHDT, CDR2 YNNKEL (reference sequence). CDR3 in DNA: TGTGCCAGCAGCCAATTAGGGGCCACTGAAGCTTTCTTT. It is translated as CASSQLGATEAFF.

The rearrangement uses TRBV9 and TRBJ1-3, with unresolved D. Germline loops: CDR1 SGDLS, CDR2 YYNGEE. The germline V and J ends were trimmed by 0 bases and 4 bases, with 2 bases remaining between them. The CDR3 is 12 amino acids. CDR3 DNA: TGTGCCAGCAGCGTAGACGGAAACACCATATATTTT. Its translation is CASSVDGNTIYF.

The V call is TRBV4-3, the J call TRBJ2-2; 9 nucleotides agree with TRBD1. The germline CDR1 and CDR2 sequences are LGHNA and YSLEER. CDR3 size: 17 residues. Losses at the gene ends were 4 bases for V and 5 bases for J; bases not matched to a gene: 11. Here the CDR3 reads CASSRGVPGQGTGELFF. Written as DNA, the CDR3 is TGCGCCAGCAGCCGAGGGGTTCCGGGACAGGGAACCGGGGAGCTGTTTTTT.

This clonotype was picked up many times. The V gene is TRBV5-1, the J gene TRBJ2-5, with a possible D match to TRBD1 (5 bases). This CDR3 is built from 13 residues. V lost 4 bases, J lost 5 bases, and 12 bases lay in between. Germline CDR1 and CDR2: SGHRS and YFSETQ. In DNA form, the CDR3 reads TGCGCCAGCAGCAATCAGGGATCGGAGACCCAGTACTTC. Translation gives CASSNQGSETQYF. Full variable domain (outside the CDR3, taken from reference TRBV5-1 and TRBJ2-5): KAGVTQTPRYLIKTRGQQVTLSCSPISGHRSVSWYQQTPGQGLQFLFEYFSETQRNKGNFPGRFSGRQFSNSRSEMNVSTLELGDSALYLCASSNQGSETQYFGPGTRLLVL.

CDR3 sequence (DNA): TGTGCCATCAGTGAGACGCGGACTAGCGGGGGCACAGATACGCAGTATTTT. Translating it yields CAISETRTSGGTDTQYF. V usage is TRBV10-3 and J usage is TRBJ2-3; 12 bases line up with TRBD2. Trimming removed 2 bases from V and 1 base from J; junction bases left unmatched: 4. The V gene's germline CDR1 is ENHRY and CDR2 SYGVKD. The CDR3 contains 17 residues.

This clonotype was seen at least ten times. The chain joins TRBV7-2 to TRBJ2-2; 7 bases map to TRBD1. Germline loops: CDR1 SGHTA, CDR2 FQGNSA. The CDR3 runs 15 residues. The J segment lost 5 bases and the V segment lost 5 bases, leaving 8 bases of the junction unmatched. The CDR3 spells CASSNRQGGTGELFF. In DNA form, the CDR3 reads TGTGCCAGCAGCAATAGACAGGGTGGGACCGGGGAGCTGTTTTTT. Full variable domain (rest looked up from reference TRBV7-2 and TRBJ2-2): GAGVSQSPSNKVTEKGKDVELRCDPISGHTALYWYRQSLGQGLEFLIYFQGNSAPDKSGLPSDRFSAERTGGSVSTLTIQRTQQEDSAVYLCASSNRQGGTGELFFGEGSRLTVL.

This clonotype was detected a few times. CDR3 sequence: CASKERPYNEQFF. The CDR3 DNA reads as TGCGCCAGCAAGGAAAGGCCTTACAATGAGCAGTTCTTC. The V and J genes are TRBV10-2 and TRBJ2-1; D is ambiguous. V lost 7 bases to trimming and J lost 4 bases, with 11 bases between them. Germline values: CDR1 WSHSY, CDR2 SAAADI. The CDR3 spans 13 residues.

This clonotype was recorded a few times. The chain joins TRBV12-3 or TRBV12-4 to TRBJ1-1; D not certain. With 2 bases removed from V and 6 bases from J, the gap between germline ends came to 7 bases. This CDR3 spans 12 amino acids. In DNA, the CDR3 is TGTGCCAGCAGTTTATTATATGCTGAAGCTTTCTTT. As protein: CASSLLYAEAFF.

Many counts were recorded for this clonotype. J is TRBJ2-3 and V is TRBV24-1; no firm D call. The CDR3 length is 14 residues. Trimming left V 4 bases short and J 5 bases short, with 12 bases between. Germline CDR1 is KGHDR and CDR2 is SFDVKD. CDR3 protein: CATSDPAERDTQYF. The CDR3, as DNA: TGTGCCACCAGTGACCCTGCGGAGCGAGATACGCAGTATTTT.

The table lists this clonotype with a few counts. The J gene is TRBJ2-5, the V gene TRBV7-2, with D uncertain. The germline V gene has CDR1 SGHTA and CDR2 FQGNSA. The CDR3 consists of 13 residues. V was cut by 5 bases and J by 5 bases, with 12 bases left in between. The CDR3 is CASSNQGWETQYF. Written as DNA, the CDR3 is TGTGCCAGCAGCAATCAAGGGTGGGAGACCCAGTACTTC.

The table lists this clonotype with a few counts. The gene calls are TRBV12-3 or TRBV12-4 and TRBJ2-7, with D uncertain. This CDR3 contains 12 residues. The V and J ends lost 5 bases and 4 bases respectively, with 9 bases between them. For the CDR3, the DNA is TGTGCCAGCAGTCCATCGAGGTACGAGCAGTACTTC. Translation gives CASSPSRYEQYF.

The gene calls are TRBV12-3 or TRBV12-4 and TRBJ2-5; D remains unclear. The V end lost 4 bases, the J end lost 3 bases, and 9 bases lay between the germline ends. The CDR3 covers 13 residues. DNA of the CDR3: TGTGCCAGCAGTTATGGTCGAAAAGAGACCCAGTACTTC. Its translation is CASSYGRKETQYF.